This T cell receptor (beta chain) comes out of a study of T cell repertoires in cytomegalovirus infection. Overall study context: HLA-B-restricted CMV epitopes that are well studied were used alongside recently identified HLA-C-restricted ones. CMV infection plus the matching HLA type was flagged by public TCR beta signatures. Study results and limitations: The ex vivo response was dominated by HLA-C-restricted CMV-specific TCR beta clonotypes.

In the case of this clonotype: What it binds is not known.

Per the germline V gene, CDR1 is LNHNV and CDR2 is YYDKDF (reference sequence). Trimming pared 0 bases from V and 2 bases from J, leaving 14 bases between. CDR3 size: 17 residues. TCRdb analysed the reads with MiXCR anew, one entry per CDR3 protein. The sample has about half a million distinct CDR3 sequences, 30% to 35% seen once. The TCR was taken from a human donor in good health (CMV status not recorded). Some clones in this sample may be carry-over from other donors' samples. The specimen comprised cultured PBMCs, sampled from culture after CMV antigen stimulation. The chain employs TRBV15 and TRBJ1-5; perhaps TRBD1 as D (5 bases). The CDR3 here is CATSRDPFLGGNQPQHF. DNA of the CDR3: TGTGCCACCAGCAGAGATCCCTTTTTGGGGGGCAATCAGCCCCAGCATTTT.